The 31 T cell receptor beta chains below come from one sample, sequenced in a study of blood T cells in healthy people across ages. A sample-barcoded 5' primer and a J-beta primer mix were used in a second PCR of roughly 6 to 11 cycles. TCRdb redid the calling of the 5' RACE reads with MiXCR, one entry per CDR3 protein. The table shows 550,000 to 650,000 distinct CDR3 sequences, with around a quarter occurring only once. The same sample was also studied in work on T cells of mothers and their children.

Material for sequencing was blood. The source of these receptors is a boy younger than 10 in good health.

This clonotype was seen only a few times. V usage is TRBV6-5 and J usage is TRBJ1-2; 8 positions match TRBD1. The CDR3 contains 17 residues. The V and J ends lost 1 base and 7 bases, in that order; junction bases with no gene match: 14. Germline-derived CDR1 and CDR2 are MNHEY and SVGAGI. The CDR3 DNA follows: TGTGCCAGCAGTTACTGGTCTTCAGGGGGCGAGAAAGTTGGCTACACCTTC. Translation: CASSYWSSGGEKVGYTF.

This clonotype was counted between two and nine times. The chain recombines TRBV6-6 with TRBJ2-4; 8 bases are a match to TRBD1. Unmatched junction bases numbered 2, after V lost 4 bases and J lost 6 bases. Per the germline V gene, CDR1 is MNHNY and CDR2 is SVGAGI (reference sequence). The CDR3 loop spans 13 amino acids. The CDR3 sequence: CASSSGGANIQYF. As DNA, the CDR3 is TGTGCCAGCAGTTCAGGGGGCGCAAACATTCAGTACTTC.

V is TRBV10-3 and J is TRBJ2-5, with TRBD1 identical over 7 bases. Germline lookup yields CDR1 ENHRY and CDR2 SYGVKD. CDR3 length equals 13 residues. J was trimmed by 1 base and V by 11 bases; bases with no gene match: 7. The CDR3 reads CAVGRQGQETQYF. The DNA for the CDR3 is TGTGCCGTCGGTCGACAGGGCCAAGAGACCCAGTACTTC.

The chain couples TRBV12-3 or TRBV12-4 to TRBJ2-1; 11 bases are a match to TRBD2. The CDR3 sequence is 17 residues long. Trimming at V came to 6 bases and at J to 4 bases, leaving 11 bases not matched to a gene. The CDR3 sequence is CASRRTRLAGIYNEQFF. DNA of the CDR3: TGTGCCAGCAGACGCACTAGACTAGCGGGGATTTACAATGAGCAGTTCTTC.

This clonotype appeared a few times. This sequence joins TRBV7-9 and TRBJ1-4; D not resolved. This CDR3 comprises 13 residues. Trimming took 5 bases from V and 1 from J, leaving 5 bases between them. CDR1 is SEHNR and CDR2 is FQNEAQ in the germline V gene (reference sequence). CDR3 residues: CASSRETNEKLFF. The DNA of the CDR3 is TGTGCCAGCAGCAGGGAAACTAATGAAAAACTGTTTTTT.

The chain employs TRBV6-1 and TRBJ1-5, with TRBD1 matching 7 bases. After removal of 1 base from V and 4 bases from J, the junction contained 1 base not matched to a gene. This CDR3 has 14 amino acids. CDR1 and CDR2 from the germline V gene are MNHNS and SASEGT. This CDR3 is CASSEGDRNQPQHF. CDR3 DNA: TGTGCCAGCAGTGAAGGGGACAGAAATCAGCCCCAGCATTTT.

This chain joins TRBV6-5 and TRBJ2-2; D is perhaps TRBD1 (6 bases). The CDR3 covers 15 residues. Per the germline V gene, CDR1 is MNHEY and CDR2 is SVGAGI. V was pared by 2 bases and J by 4 bases, with 11 bases between. The CDR3 region is CASSYVTGPTGELFF. The CDR3 DNA reads TGTGCCAGCAGTTACGTGACAGGCCCCACCGGGGAGCTGTTTTTT.

The V and J genes are TRBV7-9 and TRBJ2-7, with 8 bases matching TRBD2. The J call is uncertain, as TRBJ2-5 better fits the DNA end. The germline V gene encodes CDR1 SEHNR and CDR2 FQNEAQ (reference sequence). The CDR3 contains 16 residues. The CDR3 sequence: CASSLPGTRNLVTQYF. The CDR3 nucleotides read TGTGCCAGCAGCTTACCCGGGACTAGGAATTTGGTGACCCAGTACTTC.

The table lists this clonotype with a few counts. The chain has TRBV20-1 and TRBJ2-7, with 7 bases matching TRBD2. V lost 6 bases and J lost 2; bases outside the gene matches: 13. The CDR3 covers 15 residues. In germline, CDR1 is DFQATT, CDR2 SNEGSKA (reference sequence). The chain's CDR3 is CSATPGTTPTYEQYF. CDR3 DNA sequence: TGCAGTGCAACTCCCGGGACTACCCCGACCTACGAGCAGTACTTC.

The chain joins TRBV20-1 to TRBJ2-1; D gene uncertain. CDR1 and CDR2 from the germline V gene are DFQATT and SNEGSKA (reference sequence). The CDR3 extends over 15 amino acids. Between the trimmed V and J ends, which lost 2 bases and 3 bases, there was a span of 14 bases. CDR3 sequence: CSARMGPGHYNEQFF. CDR3 coding DNA: TGCAGTGCTAGAATGGGCCCCGGTCACTACAATGAGCAGTTCTTC.

The rearrangement links TRBV12-3 or TRBV12-4 to TRBJ1-1; D may be TRBD1 (5 bases). V dropped 7 bases and J dropped 1 base, with 16 bases sitting between them. The CDR3 contains 15 residues. The CDR3 loop reads CASTTYGQGNTEAFF. The CDR3 DNA sequence: TGTGCCAGCACTACCTATGGGCAGGGGAACACTGAAGCTTTCTTT.

In its sample, this clonotype was seen a few times. The chain joins TRBV15 to TRBJ1-2, with D uncertain. CDR1 is LNHNV, CDR2 YYDKDF, per germline (reference sequence). The CDR3 is 16 amino acids. Trimming cost V 1 base and J 4 bases, with 16 bases left between them. CDR3 sequence reads: CATSRARELELYGYTF. The CDR3 DNA is TGTGCCACCAGCAGAGCCCGGGAGCTGGAGCTCTATGGCTACACCTTC.

The sample holds many counts of this clonotype. The V gene is TRBV3-1, the J gene TRBJ1-4; D gene ambiguous. Germline assignment: CDR1 LGHDT and CDR2 YNNKEL (reference sequence). This CDR3 has 15 residues. Deletions cut 4 bases from V and 0 bases from J, with 9 bases between. CDR3 nucleotide sequence: TGTGCCAGCAGCCTCCGGACCGCAACTAATGAAAAACTGTTTTTT. It translates to CASSLRTATNEKLFF.

The rearrangement links TRBV20-1 to TRBJ2-5; D possibly corresponds to TRBD1 (5 bases). Near its end, the DNA agrees better with TRBJ2-7, so the J call may be wrong. Germline loops: CDR1 DFQATT, CDR2 SNEGSKA (reference sequence). CDR3 length: 14 amino acids. The CDR3 sequence is CSARDPDNLYEQYF. CDR3 DNA: TGCAGTGCTAGAGATCCGGACAACCTATACGAGCAGTACTTC.

The chain uses TRBV7-3 and TRBJ2-2; D gene ambiguous. The ends were cut back, 8 bases at V and 0 bases at J, with 7 bases in the middle. The CDR3 sequence is 13 residues long. The germline CDR1 and CDR2 sequences are SGHTA and FQGTGA. The CDR3 DNA reads as TGTGCCAGCGCGCCCGCGAACACCGGGGAGCTGTTTTTT. This encodes CASAPANTGELFF.

This clonotype turned up a few times. The chain carries TRBV20-1 and TRBJ2-5; D is perhaps TRBD1 (6 bases). The V end was cut by 1 base, the J end by 5 bases, with 14 bases between. The CDR3 spans 14 residues. CDR1 DFQATT and CDR2 SNEGSKA come from the germline V gene (reference sequence). The CDR3 sequence: CSARVTGQSETQYF. The CDR3 nucleotides read TGCAGTGCTAGAGTAACTGGACAGTCCGAGACCCAGTACTTC.

The V call is TRBV6-6, the J call TRBJ2-7; 9 nucleotides agree with TRBD1. CDR1 MNHNY and CDR2 SVGAGI come from the germline V gene (reference sequence). CDR3 length equals 15 residues. Trimming removed 2 bases from V and 6 bases from J; junction bases left unmatched: 8. CDR3 residues: CASSYQDRGRGEQYF. In DNA form, the CDR3 reads TGTGCCAGCAGTTACCAGGACAGGGGCCGGGGCGAGCAGTACTTC.

This clonotype was counted only a few times. This chain uses TRBV6-5 with TRBJ2-3; D gene ambiguous. In germline, CDR1 is MNHEY, CDR2 SVGAGI. The CDR3 spans 13 residues. V was pared by 6 bases and J by 3 bases, with 10 bases between. CDR3 sequence: CASSWGITDTQYF. Here the CDR3 DNA reads TGTGCCAGCAGCTGGGGTATAACAGATACGCAGTATTTT.

The chain is built from TRBV7-9 and TRBJ2-7; 7 nucleotides agree with TRBD2. This CDR3 is built from 14 residues. After removal of 5 bases from V and 4 bases from J, the junction contained 8 bases not matched to a gene. Germline values: CDR1 SEHNR, CDR2 FQNEAQ (reference sequence). Here the CDR3 reads CASSSGTIPYEQYF. CDR3 sequence (DNA): TGTGCCAGCAGCAGCGGGACTATACCTTACGAGCAGTACTTC.

The table lists this clonotype with a few counts. V is TRBV6-6 and J is TRBJ1-2; 7 bases align to TRBD1. The CDR3 is 14 residues long. Germline values: CDR1 MNHNY, CDR2 SVGAGI (reference sequence). Germline trimming cut 8 bases from V and 7 bases from J; bases unmatched to any gene: 13. The DNA for the CDR3 is TGTGCCAGCTGGGGGACAGCCTCTTTTCCTGGCTACACCTTC. It codes for CASWGTASFPGYTF.

The gene calls are TRBV7-9 and TRBJ2-2; D ambiguous. V was clipped by 1 base and J by 6 bases, with 6 bases between them. The V gene's germline CDR1 is SEHNR and CDR2 FQNEAQ (reference sequence). The length of the CDR3 is 13 residues. The CDR3 DNA reads as TGTGCCAGCAGCTTAGTTATGCCCGGGGAGCTGTTTTTT. Translating it yields CASSLVMPGELFF.

The chain recombines TRBV5-8 with TRBJ1-2; 7 bases map to TRBD1. This CDR3 has 12 residues. The ends lost 4 bases at V and 8 bases at J; junction bases unmatched: 5. CDR1 is SGHTS, CDR2 YDEGEE, per germline. The CDR3 DNA is TGTGCCAGCAGCCAGGGGGGCATGGGCTACACCTTC. Its translation: CASSQGGMGYTF.

This clonotype was found a few times. The chain is built from TRBV3-1 and TRBJ2-5, with 7 nucleotides matching TRBD2. Germline V gene sequence: CDR1 LGHDT, CDR2 YNNKEL (reference sequence). CDR3 size: 15 residues. The junction had 7 bases not matched to a gene; V was cut back by 1 base and J by 5 bases. CDR3 nucleotide sequence: TGTGCCAGCAGCCAAGTCCGGGGGGAGATCGAGACCCAGTACTTC. Residues: CASSQVRGEIETQYF.

V gene TRBV6-2 or TRBV6-3 combines with J gene TRBJ2-7; tentative D call: TRBD1 (7 bases). The CDR3 has 14 amino acids. The germline CDR1 and CDR2 sequences are MNHEY and SVGEGT. V lost 7 bases and J 1 base, leaving 14 bases between the germline ends. The CDR3 nucleotides are TGTGCCAGCACTTGGAGGGGGCAATCCTACGAGCAGTACTTC. It yields the protein CASTWRGQSYEQYF.

This clonotype showed up just a few times. The chain joins TRBV25-1 to TRBJ1-2, with D perhaps matching TRBD1 (6 bases). There are 15 residues in the CDR3. Germline V CDR1 and CDR2: MGHDK, SYGVNS. Trimming left V 2 bases short and J 8 bases short, with 18 bases between. The CDR3 nucleotides are TGTGCCAGCAGTGAAGTGCTGGGACAAAGTGGGGGCTACACCTTC. Translating gives CASSEVLGQSGGYTF.

The chain combines TRBV20-1 with TRBJ2-7; TRBD2 matches 8 bases. CDR3 length: 18 residues. Trimming at V came to 6 bases and at J to 2 bases, leaving 21 bases not matched to a gene. The germline CDR1 and CDR2 sequences are DFQATT and SNEGSKA (reference sequence). The CDR3 DNA follows: TGCAGTGCCCGTTTTTTGAACTCGGGGCGGGAGGACCCCTACGAGCAGTACTTC. Amino acids: CSARFLNSGREDPYEQYF.

In DNA form, the CDR3 reads TGCGCCAGCAGCCAATTATACCAGGGGAGTAATGGCTACACCTTC. Translating gives CASSQLYQGSNGYTF. V is TRBV4-3 and J is TRBJ1-2, with D possibly TRBD1 on 6 matching bases. V was trimmed by 2 bases and J by 6 bases, leaving 16 bases between them. CDR3 length equals 15 residues. CDR1 LGHNA and CDR2 YSLEER come from the germline V gene.

This chain uses TRBV9 with TRBJ2-2; D is undetermined. This CDR3 region has 15 residues. V was clipped by 0 bases and J by 6 bases, with 12 bases between them. Germline V gives CDR1 SGDLS, CDR2 YYNGEE. In DNA, the CDR3 is TGTGCCAGCAGCGTAGACGGCAGGTTCGCCGGGGAGCTGTTTTTT. Protein: CASSVDGRFAGELFF.

This clonotype has more than one count but fewer than ten. V and J are TRBV4-1 and TRBJ1-2; possible D gene TRBD1, 6 bases. In germline, CDR1 is MGHRA, CDR2 YSYEKL. The V and J ends lost 5 bases and 4 bases respectively, with 17 bases between them. The CDR3 spans 15 residues. Here the CDR3 reads CASSARTGSFYGYTF. The CDR3 coding sequence is TGCGCCAGCAGCGCGCGTACAGGGAGTTTCTATGGCTACACCTTC.

V gene TRBV6-6 combines with J gene TRBJ2-3; D gene ambiguous. CDR3 length: 12 amino acids. The germline gives CDR1 MNHNY, CDR2 SVGAGI (reference sequence). V shed 7 bases and J shed 4 bases, with 9 bases lying between them. The CDR3 DNA reads TGTGCCAGCAACTCAGATGCAGATACGCAGTATTTT. Protein sequence: CASNSDADTQYF.

The chain carries TRBV20-1 and TRBJ2-5; 12 nucleotides align to TRBD2. The DNA matches TRBJ2-7 better at its end, which makes the J call doubtful. The CDR3 has 16 amino acids. Germline assignment: CDR1 DFQATT and CDR2 SNEGSKA (reference sequence). CDR3 region: CSARSASGRAVYEQYF. In nucleotides, the CDR3 is TGCAGTGCTAGATCGGCTAGCGGGAGGGCCGTCTACGAGCAGTACTTC.